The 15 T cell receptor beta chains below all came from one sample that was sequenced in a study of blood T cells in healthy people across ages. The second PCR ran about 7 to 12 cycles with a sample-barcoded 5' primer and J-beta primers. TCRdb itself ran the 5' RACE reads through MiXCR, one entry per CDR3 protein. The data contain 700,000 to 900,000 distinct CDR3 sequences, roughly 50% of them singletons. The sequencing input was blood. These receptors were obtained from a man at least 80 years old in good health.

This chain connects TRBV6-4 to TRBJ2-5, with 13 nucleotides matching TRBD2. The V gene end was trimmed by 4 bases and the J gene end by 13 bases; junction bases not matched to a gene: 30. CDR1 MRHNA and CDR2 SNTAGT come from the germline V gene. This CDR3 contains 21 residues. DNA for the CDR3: TGTGCCAGCAGTGGGGCCCTTTGTGGGACTAGCGGGGCTCCGGCCCAATACGAACGGTACTTC. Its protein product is CASSGALCGTSGAPAQYERYF.

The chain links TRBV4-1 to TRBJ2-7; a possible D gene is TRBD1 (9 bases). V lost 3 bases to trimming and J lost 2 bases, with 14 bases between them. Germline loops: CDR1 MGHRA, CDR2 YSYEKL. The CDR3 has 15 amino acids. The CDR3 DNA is TGCGCCAGCAGCCATAGCGGGGACAGGGCCTACGAGCAGTACTTC. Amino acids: CASSHSGDRAYEQYF.

CDR3 coding DNA: TGCAGCGTTGAAATGGGTCGGTCCGGGCTCCCGACCCAGTACTTC. Translated, it gives CSVEMGRSGLPTQYF. The chain joins TRBV29-1 to TRBJ2-5; D remains ambiguous. CDR1 and CDR2 from the germline V gene are SQVTM and ANQGSEA. Trimming pared 2 bases from V and 7 bases from J, leaving 20 bases between. The CDR3 sequence is 15 residues long.

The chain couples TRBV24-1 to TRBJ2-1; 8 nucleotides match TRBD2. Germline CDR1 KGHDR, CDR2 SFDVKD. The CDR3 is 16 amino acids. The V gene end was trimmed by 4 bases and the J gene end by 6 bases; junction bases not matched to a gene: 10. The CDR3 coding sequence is TGTGCCACCAGTGACTCCCGGGGGGGCGCATCCAATGAGCAGTTCTTC. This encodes CATSDSRGGASNEQFF.

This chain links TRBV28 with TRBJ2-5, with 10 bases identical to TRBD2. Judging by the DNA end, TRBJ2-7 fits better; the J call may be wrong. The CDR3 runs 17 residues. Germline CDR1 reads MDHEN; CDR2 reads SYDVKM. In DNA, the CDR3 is TGTGCCAGCACCGTTATCCGGCGGGCTAGCGGGAGCCACGAGCAGTACTTC. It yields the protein CASTVIRRASGSHEQYF.

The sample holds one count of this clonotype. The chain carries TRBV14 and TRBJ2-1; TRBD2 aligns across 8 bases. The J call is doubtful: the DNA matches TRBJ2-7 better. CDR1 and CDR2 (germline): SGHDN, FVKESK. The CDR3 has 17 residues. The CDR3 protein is CASSQEASGSPYNEQYF. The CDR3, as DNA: TGTGCCAGCAGCCAGGAAGCGAGCGGGAGTCCCTACAATGAGCAGTACTTC.

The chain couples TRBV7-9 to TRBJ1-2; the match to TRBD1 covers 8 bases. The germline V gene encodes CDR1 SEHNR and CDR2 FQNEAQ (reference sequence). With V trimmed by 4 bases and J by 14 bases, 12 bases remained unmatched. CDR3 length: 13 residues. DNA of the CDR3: TGTGCCAGCAGCTGTGGGACAGGATCAGAGGGAACCTTC. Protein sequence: CASSCGTGSEGTF.

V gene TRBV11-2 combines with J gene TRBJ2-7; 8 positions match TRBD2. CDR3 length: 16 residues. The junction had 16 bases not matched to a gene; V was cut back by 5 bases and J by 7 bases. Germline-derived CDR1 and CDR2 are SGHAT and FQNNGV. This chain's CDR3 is CASSADPPGGYNEQYF. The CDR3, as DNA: TGTGCCAGCAGCGCCGACCCTCCGGGGGGGTACAATGAGCAGTACTTC.

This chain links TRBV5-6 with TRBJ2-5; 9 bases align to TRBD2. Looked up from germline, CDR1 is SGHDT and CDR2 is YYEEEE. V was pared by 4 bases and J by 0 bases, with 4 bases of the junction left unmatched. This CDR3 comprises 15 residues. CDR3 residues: CASSPLAGYQETQYF. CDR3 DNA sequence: TGTGCCAGCAGCCCCCTAGCGGGGTACCAAGAGACCCAGTACTTC.

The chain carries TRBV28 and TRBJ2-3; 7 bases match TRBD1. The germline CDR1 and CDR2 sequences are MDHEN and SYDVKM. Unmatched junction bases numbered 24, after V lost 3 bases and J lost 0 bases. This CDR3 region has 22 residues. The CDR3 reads CASSFVNYAEQKTGISTDTQYF. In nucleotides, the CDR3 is TGTGCCAGCAGTTTTGTTAACTACGCCGAGCAAAAGACAGGGATAAGCACAGATACGCAGTATTTT. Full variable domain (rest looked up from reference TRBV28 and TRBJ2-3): DVKVTQSSRYLVKRTGEKVFLECVQDMDHENMFWYRQDPGLGLRLIYFSYDVKMKEKGDIPEGYSVSREKKERFSLILESASTNQTSMYLCASSFVNYAEQKTGISTDTQYFGPGTRLTVL.

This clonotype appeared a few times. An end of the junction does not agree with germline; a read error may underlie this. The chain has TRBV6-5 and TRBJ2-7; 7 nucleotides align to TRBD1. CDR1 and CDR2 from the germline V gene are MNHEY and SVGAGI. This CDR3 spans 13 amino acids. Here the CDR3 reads CACSRQGYHEQYF. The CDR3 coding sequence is TGTGCGTGTTCAAGACAGGGTTACCACGAACAGTACTTC.

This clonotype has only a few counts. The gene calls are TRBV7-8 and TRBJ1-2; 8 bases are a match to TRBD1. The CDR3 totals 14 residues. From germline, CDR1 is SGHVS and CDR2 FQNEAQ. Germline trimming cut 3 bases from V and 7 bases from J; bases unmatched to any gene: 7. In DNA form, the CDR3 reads TGTGCCAGCAGCTTGAGGGACAGGCTGGGTGGCTACACCTTC. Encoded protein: CASSLRDRLGGYTF.

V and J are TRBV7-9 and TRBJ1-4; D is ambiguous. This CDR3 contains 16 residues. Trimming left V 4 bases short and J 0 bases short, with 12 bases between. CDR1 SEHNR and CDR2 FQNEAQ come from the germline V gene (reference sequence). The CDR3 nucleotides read TGTGCCAGCAGCTCACATCCTGGTGCAACTAATGAAAAACTGTTTTTT. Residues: CASSSHPGATNEKLFF.

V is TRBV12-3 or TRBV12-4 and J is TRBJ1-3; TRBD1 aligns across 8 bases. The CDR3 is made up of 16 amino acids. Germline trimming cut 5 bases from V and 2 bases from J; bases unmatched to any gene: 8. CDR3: CASSLTGERAGNTIYF. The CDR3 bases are TGTGCCAGCAGTCTGACAGGGGAGAGGGCTGGAAACACCATATATTTT.

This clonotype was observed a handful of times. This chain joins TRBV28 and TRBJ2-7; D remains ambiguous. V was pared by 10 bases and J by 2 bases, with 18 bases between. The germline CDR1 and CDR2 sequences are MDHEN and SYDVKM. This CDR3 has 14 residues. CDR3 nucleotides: TGTGCCACCCTACCCGAGGTGGGGACCTACGAGCAGTACTTC. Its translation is CATLPEVGTYEQYF.